Following are 15 T cell receptor beta chains from one sample sequenced in a study of blood T cell repertoires in COVID-19. TCRdb's copy holds only in-frame clones and misses some; the assay was immunoSEQ multiplex PCR. Of 190,000 or so clones listed, around nine tenths are singletons. Sequenced material: peripheral blood. The origin of the receptors is a man aged 35-49 years with acute or convalescent COVID-19.

The chain combines TRBV6-2 or TRBV6-3 with TRBJ1-5; TRBD1 might be the D (5 bases). The CDR3 is made up of 16 amino acids. The germline V and J ends were trimmed by 2 bases and 0 bases, with 11 bases remaining between them. The germline gives CDR1 MNHEY, CDR2 SVGEGT. CDR3 in DNA: TGTGCCAGCAGTTACCCGATAACAGGTAGCAATCAGCCCCAGCATTTT. Encoded protein: CASSYPITGSNQPQHF.

The rearrangement joins TRBV6-2 or TRBV6-3 to TRBJ1-1, with D possibly being TRBD1 (6 bases). The CDR3 is 16 amino acids. The V end was cut by 4 bases, the J end by 1 base, with 16 bases between. Germline CDR1 and CDR2: MNHEY and SVGEGT. CDR3 in DNA: TGTGCCAGCAGTTGGATACCCGGCAGGGGGAACACTGAAGCTTTCTTT. It specifies CASSWIPGRGNTEAFF.

The chain couples TRBV5-1 to TRBJ1-6; D is perhaps TRBD1 (6 bases). The CDR3 consists of 16 residues. Germline CDR1 SGHRS, CDR2 YFSETQ. Trimming took 0 bases from V and 9 from J, leaving 16 bases between them. CDR3 residues: CASSLETGGVGSPLHF. The CDR3 DNA follows: TGCGCCAGCAGCTTGGAAACGGGGGGCGTTGGTTCACCCCTCCACTTT.

The chain employs TRBV5-5 and TRBJ2-5; 7 positions agree with TRBD1. Germline CDR1 SGHKS, CDR2 YYEKEE (reference sequence). This CDR3 region has 13 residues. The J segment lost 6 bases and the V segment lost 0 bases, leaving 2 bases of the junction unmatched. For the CDR3, the DNA is TGTGCCAGCAGCTTGGGGGACAGCCAGACCCAGTACTTC. It yields the protein CASSLGDSQTQYF.

This sequence joins TRBV9 and TRBJ2-2; the D is unclear. Trimming stripped 0 bases from V and 0 bases from J, with 6 bases between. CDR1 is SGDLS and CDR2 is YYNGEE in the germline V gene. The CDR3 has 15 amino acids. CDR3 nucleotides: TGTGCCAGCAGCGTAGCCGCAGCGAACACCGGGGAGCTGTTTTTT. It codes for CASSVAAANTGELFF.

The chain links TRBV7-8 to TRBJ1-2; weak D call: TRBD1 (5 bases). CDR3 length: 16 amino acids. Trimming left V 3 bases short and J 1 base short, with 15 bases between. Germline V CDR1 and CDR2: SGHVS, FQNEAQ. The CDR3 bases are TGTGCCAGCAGCTTCGGCAGGGCTACGAGTAACTATGGCTACACCTTC. Its translation: CASSFGRATSNYGYTF.

This chain uses TRBV29-1 with TRBJ2-5; 10 bases match TRBD2. V was pared by 3 bases and J by 2 bases, with 6 bases of the junction left unmatched. This CDR3 region has 15 residues. CDR1 SQVTM and CDR2 ANQGSEA come from the germline V gene. This CDR3 reads CSVEASGGDQETQYF. The DNA of the CDR3 is TGCAGCGTTGAGGCTAGCGGGGGCGATCAAGAGACCCAGTACTTC.

The chain links TRBV7-9 to TRBJ2-7; TRBD2 aligns across 13 bases. CDR3 size: 17 residues. Trimming took 5 bases from V and 4 from J; bases not matched to a gene: 11. Germline CDR1 and CDR2: SEHNR and FQNEAQ (reference sequence). CDR3 in DNA: TGTGCCAGCAGCGAGCGGACTAGCGGGGGAATTTCATACGAGCAGTACTTC. Its translation: CASSERTSGGISYEQYF.

V gene TRBV4-2 combines with J gene TRBJ2-7; 14 nucleotides match TRBD2. CDR3 length equals 15 residues. J was trimmed by 3 bases and V by 3 bases; bases with no gene match: 1. Germline V gene sequence: CDR1 LGHNA, CDR2 YNFKEQ. The CDR3 DNA reads TGTGCCAGCAGCCAGGGGACTAGCGGGGGCTACGAGCAGTACTTC. Translation: CASSQGTSGGYEQYF.

This chain uses TRBV27 with TRBJ2-6, with D hard to call. Germline assignment: CDR1 MNHEY and CDR2 SMNVEV (reference sequence). Trimming stripped 3 bases from V and 0 bases from J, with 12 bases between. CDR3 length: 17 amino acids. CDR3 sequence: CASSFLAAISGANVLTF. Here the CDR3 DNA reads TGTGCCAGCAGTTTTCTGGCGGCGATCTCTGGGGCCAACGTCCTGACTTTC.

This clone has only one observation. This chain joins TRBV19 and TRBJ1-5; no clear D gene. V was shortened by 5 bases and J by 3 bases, with 14 bases between the two germline ends. Germline CDR1 LNHDA, CDR2 SQIVND (reference sequence). The CDR3 is 15 amino acids. DNA for the CDR3: TGTGCCAGTAGTGTCGGAAGACTGATCAATCAGCCCCAGCATTTT. Translating gives CASSVGRLINQPQHF.

The CDR3 protein is CAPTEQYF. In DNA, the CDR3 is TGTGCCCCTACCGAGCAGTACTTC. This chain connects TRBV5-5 to TRBJ2-7; unclear D gene. Germline V gene data show CDR1 as SGHKS and CDR2 as YYEKEE (reference sequence). Trimming shortened V by 10 bases and J by 6 bases, and 5 bases separated the two germline ends. CDR3 length equals 8 residues.

This clone showed up just a few times. V usage is TRBV18 and J usage is TRBJ1-3; unclear D gene. The CDR3 runs to 13 residues. V lost 3 bases and J lost 8, with 11 bases in between. Germline loops: CDR1 KGHSH, CDR2 LQKENI. The CDR3 DNA reads TGTGCCAGCTCACCCGGCGCAGGTGACACCATATATTTT. Translating it yields CASSPGAGDTIYF.

This clone was counted a single time. The chain links TRBV19 to TRBJ1-1; maybe TRBD1 (5 bases). Trimming took off 1 base at V and 1 base at J, with 7 bases between the two ends. The CDR3 runs 14 residues. The germline V gene has CDR1 LNHDA and CDR2 SQIVND (reference sequence). The CDR3 is CASSIGQQNTEAFF. The CDR3 DNA follows: TGTGCCAGTAGTATAGGACAGCAGAACACTGAAGCTTTCTTT. The variable domain in full, with the rest retrieved from reference TRBV19 and TRBJ1-1, is DGGITQSPKYLFRKEGQNVTLSCEQNLNHDAMYWYRQDPGQGLRLIYYSQIVNDFQKGDIAEGYSVSREKKESFPLTVTSAQKNPTAFYLCASSIGQQNTEAFFGQGTRLTVV.

J is TRBJ1-2 and V is TRBV10-1; no definite D call. Germline CDR1 and CDR2: WNHNN and SYGVQD (reference sequence). The CDR3 totals 13 residues. V lost 3 bases to trimming and J lost 1 base, with 6 bases between them. CDR3 protein: CASSDNSNYGYTF. CDR3 coding DNA: TGCGCCAGCAGTGATAACAGTAACTATGGCTACACCTTC.